Detailed here is one TCR beta chain. This clone has just a few counts. The target of this receptor is not known. The junction and the germline gene differ at one end; a read error may be behind it. The library came from the immunoSEQ multiplex PCR assay. The multiplex PCR relied on a mix of 60 forward primers for TCR Vbeta segments and 13 reverse primers for TCR Jbeta segments. A multiplex PCR assay on genomic DNA amplified the CDR3 region of rearranged TCR beta genes. The amplified TCR beta libraries were sequenced on the Illumina HiSeq System as 87-base-pair reads. Per the original workflow: A later analysis counted about 82 million unique TCR beta chains across the 700 or so repertoires, and 10 million to 11 million of these chains were shared by at least two donors. A nearest-neighbor algorithm error-corrected the raw reads and collapsed the reads into unique sequences, merging closely related sequences to remove PCR and sequencing errors. V, D and J gene segments were assigned by aligning CDR3 sequences to IMGT reference sequences. For a sequence to be retained, a match of at least six nucleotides was required to both a V gene segment and a J gene segment. Rearrangements were classified as productive when the CDR3 lacked stop codons and remained in frame with V and J, and all other rearrangements were classified as non-productive. CDR3 was defined by IMGT convention, running from the second conserved V-encoded cysteine to the conserved J-encoded phenylalanine. The earlier analysis of about 590 of the donors excluded sequences that lacked an unambiguous match to a single V gene segment. In an earlier analysis of 587 of the donors, V segments were called functional above 56.7% productive rearrangements and were called segregating when the between-donor standard deviation exceeded 5%. A statistical classification framework was developed to diagnose cytomegalovirus status using the catalog of TCR beta chain sequences. In a later analysis, TCR nucleotide sequences were compared against IMGT/GENE-DB human TR gene sequences so that V and J genes could be assigned. Using the TCRdist pipeline, a later analysis assigned CDR3 sequences along with most-parsimonious VDJ recombination scenarios. A later analysis defined each TCR beta chain by its CDR3 amino acid sequence plus V-gene family, and excluded reads lacking a unique V-gene family. As a way to deal with suspected cross-contamination and a sequencing artifact, a later analysis dropped roughly 620 nucleotide sequences that were highly shared and had low generation probability. For each public chain, a later analysis derived a clonal expansion index from normalized ranks of inferred template counts within each repertoire. In a later analysis, generation probabilities were computed with a VDJ recombination model fitted to out-of-frame rearrangements, and the resulting probabilities were checked against IGoR. In a later analysis, hypergeometric tests were used to score TCR-TCR, TCR-HLA and TCR-CMV co-occurrence, with a repertoire-size bias correction applied to TCR pairs. To estimate false discovery rates, a later analysis permuted the HLA or CMV assignments 20 times. A later analysis grouped co-occurring TCRs with DBSCAN, adding TCRdist sequence similarity when clustering within HLA-allele-positive subsets. Repertoires with fewer than 30,000 or more than 120,000 public chains, plus five repertoires with anomalous nucleotide sharing, were excluded from co-occurrence clustering. TCRdb took this table from immuneACCESS and kept in-frame rearrangements with V and J called. Such tables lack part of the clones; where checked against another copy, unresolved V genes explain under half of the gap, and the rest is unexplained. That table gives V, J and clone size, and the DNA gave D and trimming. The sample contains 170,000 or so clones, 60% to 85% of them found a single time. The leading ten clones occupy 2.9% of the sample.

This specimen comes from a study of cytomegalovirus exposure and HLA in healthy donors (dated by TCRdb to 2015 to 2018). In the study overall: In an earlier analysis of approximately 640 of the donors, 250 to 350 Gb of sequence data and 90 million to 130 million unique TCR beta sequences from about 190 million T cells were reported. Of the approximately 370 genotyped donors, 75% to 85% were placed in the genetic ancestry cluster associated with self-reported Caucasian donors. Four to six DR-DQ haplotypes were handled as single units for association and clustering, since linkage in the cohort was strong. The study profiled the T cell repertoires of around 700 subjects by immunosequencing and related them to cytomegalovirus serostatus. The aim of the study was to test whether cataloging public T cell receptors could identify signatures of past pathogen exposure. An early release that covered several hundred HLA-typed donors contained 300 to 350 gigabases of sequencing data and tens of millions of unique TCR sequences. A later analysis re-examined previously published TCR beta repertoires from more than 600 donors and added high-resolution HLA genotyping to investigate patterns of TCR occurrence. The study combined high-throughput TCR immunosequencing, statistical association of individual TCRs with disease status, and machine learning to predict cytomegalovirus infection status. In addition to the first cohort of roughly 670 subjects, a separate validation cohort of 120 different subjects was used. Donor age, sex, ethnicity and CMV serostatus were collected together with the repertoire data. On average, roughly 250,000 unique TCR beta nucleotide sequences were sequenced per donor among 398 genotyped donors of the cohort, with around 19% of those sequences being non-productive. Typing coverage differed by locus: A, B, C, DRB1 and DQB1 were typed in about 629-630 donors, DQA1 in 522, DPA1 in roughly 590, and DPB1 in 450 to 480. All discovery cohort repertoires had been generated using a single sequencing platform. HLA typing covered class I and class II loci at four-digit resolution. An earlier analysis of some 600 of the donors applied high-throughput TCR beta sequencing to assess whether each TCR beta V gene segment acted as functional or pseudogenic. In the later analysis, no new phenotypic data were used to find candidate immune exposures; instead, reliance was placed on TCR beta sequences and their occurrence across donors. In a later genetic analysis, genome-wide SNP genotypes for about 55% of the roughly 700 donors were used, and that subset was treated as a discovery cohort. Overall results and qualifications from the work: A further reported finding was that TCR beta sequences accurately predicted the HLA-A and HLA-B alleles for most subjects in the first cohort. Sequencing depth was assumed to be roughly uniform across donors in the presence/absence analyses, though that assumption may not hold. Because counts were too low, about 15 rarely observed V segments, including chromosome 9 orphons, were left out of the earlier analysis of about 620 of the donors. The study gave a list of 150 to 200 TCR beta chains associated with cytomegalovirus. HLA typing was unavailable for some donors at each locus, so association tests used only the typed subset. A later genetic analysis associated a missense DCLRE1C variant with V-gene and J-gene trimming of TCR beta chains, and an independent cohort replicated the association. The cohort was sequenced for TCR beta chains only, and without alpha or paired-chain data the features that could be detected were limited. According to a later analysis, most CMV-associated TCR beta chains appeared to be HLA-restricted, and the HLA associations seemed to be driven largely by CMV exposure. The only immune exposure information available for the cohort was CMV serostatus. In a later analysis, the rate of TCR association differed among HLA loci, with DRB1 alleles having the most associated TCRs and HLA-C alleles having the fewest. The 87-base-pair reads could not distinguish some IMGT-functional V segments, including TRBV6-2 and TRBV6-3, so those segments were excluded. The authors suggested that the approach could potentially be generalized to other disease states and immunological phenotypes. Compared with the 666-donor mean, donors in an Asian-associated ancestry cluster had fewer N-insertions in productive TCRs, according to a later genetic analysis. In both the original and validation cohorts, the classifier was reported to diagnose cytomegalovirus status with high specificity and sensitivity. Correlated functional status among segregating V segments might be attributable to linkage disequilibrium, but an unknown experimental factor could not be ruled out. Most TCR sequences were observed very rarely across donors, whereas some public TCRs were present in many individuals. At a false discovery rate of 0.05, a later analysis linked fewer than 20,000 TCR beta sequences to specific HLA alleles. An earlier analysis of approximately 570 of the donors showed that most TCR beta V segments appeared in productive rearrangements either about 90% or about 30% of the time, which broadly matched IMGT annotations. Assigning TCR associations to individual alleles was difficult when HLA alleles, especially DR and DQ, strongly co-occurred. According to a later analysis, parvovirus B19, influenza, CMV and Epstein-Barr virus appeared linked to several top co-occurrence clusters. In a later analysis, HLA-associated TCR beta chains showed more clonal expansion and lower generation probabilities than non-associated chains that were equally common. In vitro tests confirmed that a few of the cytomegalovirus-associated TCR beta chains recognize cytomegalovirus antigens. The sequencing pipeline was judged likely to have produced a cluster of highly shared sequence variants as a technical artifact.

Spanning cysteine to phenylalanine, the CDR3 consists of 16 amino acids. Left in the record is the CDR3 DNA by itself, 48 bases read in frame from the first base. For CDR1 and CDR2, the germline V gene (reference sequence) lists SEHNR and FQNEAQ. The cohort comprised around 690 healthy bone marrow donors. At the time of sampling, every cohort member was nominally healthy, though immune exposures that went unrecorded were likely present. The donor was CMV seronegative and belonged to the group of under 400 seronegative cohort members. Every donor gave a peripheral blood sample, and the peripheral blood mononuclear cells from that sample were used for TCR beta sequencing. Genomic DNA extraction from the blood cell samples was performed with the Qiagen DNeasy Blood Extraction Kit.

The source is a male donor in good health and CMV-seronegative. The V gene is TRBV7-9 and the J gene is TRBJ2-2, with 12 bases aligning to TRBD1. What was sequenced was PBMCs. At the DNA level, the sequence is TGTTCCAGCAGCTTACCGGGACAGGGGGCGGCCGGGGAGCTGTTTTTT. This encodes CSSSLPGQGAAGELFF. The full variable domain, with segments outside the CDR3 supplied by the reference TRBV7-9 and TRBJ2-2 proteins, appears as DTGVSQNPRHKITKRGQNVTFRCDPISEHNRLYWYRQTLGQGPEFLTYFQNEAQLEKSRLLSDRFSAERPKGSFSTLEIQRTEQGDSAMYLCSSSLPGQGAAGELFFGEGSRLTVL.